The clone carrying this TCR beta chain was detected only once. CDR1 and CDR2 (germline): SQVTM, ANQGSEA. This CDR3 region has 11 residues. Trimming stripped 4 bases from V and 3 bases from J, with 7 bases between. This sample was taken from a study of blood T cell repertoires in COVID-19. Study summary: Whether acute or convalescent, the COVID-19 samples came from the United States, Italy and Spain.

As handled by the study authors: From reference gene primer amplification, estimates of nucleated cell counts were derived. Produced via immunoSEQ multiplex PCR; TCRdb's table is partial and in-frame only. V and J calls and clone size are those listed in that table; D and trimming were worked out from the DNA. Of about 67,000 clones detected, approximately 87% appear once; the ten largest clones hold roughly 4.4%. The specimen sequenced was peripheral blood. The source of this sequence is a man over 45 with active COVID-19. V gene TRBV29-1 combines with J gene TRBJ2-7; D unresolved. The CDR3 loop is CSVVADYEQYF. The CDR3 DNA reads TGCAGCGTTGTGGCAGACTACGAGCAGTACTTC.